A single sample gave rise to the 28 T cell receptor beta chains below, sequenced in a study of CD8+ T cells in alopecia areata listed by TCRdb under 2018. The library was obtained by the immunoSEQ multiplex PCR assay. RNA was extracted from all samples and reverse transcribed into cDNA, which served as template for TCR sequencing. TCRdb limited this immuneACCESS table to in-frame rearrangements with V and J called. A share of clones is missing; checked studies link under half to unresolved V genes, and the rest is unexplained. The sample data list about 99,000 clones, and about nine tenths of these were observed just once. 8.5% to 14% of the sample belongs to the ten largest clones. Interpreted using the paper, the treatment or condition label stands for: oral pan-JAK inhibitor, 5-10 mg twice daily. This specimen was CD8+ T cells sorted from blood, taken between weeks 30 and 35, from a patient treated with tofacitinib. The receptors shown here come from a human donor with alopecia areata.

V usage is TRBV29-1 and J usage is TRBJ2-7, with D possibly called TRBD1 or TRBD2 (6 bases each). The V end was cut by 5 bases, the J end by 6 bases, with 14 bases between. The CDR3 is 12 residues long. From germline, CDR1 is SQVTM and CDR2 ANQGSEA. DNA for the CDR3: TGCAGCGTTCCGAAGGAGGGGGGCGAGCAGTACTTC. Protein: CSVPKEGGEQYF.

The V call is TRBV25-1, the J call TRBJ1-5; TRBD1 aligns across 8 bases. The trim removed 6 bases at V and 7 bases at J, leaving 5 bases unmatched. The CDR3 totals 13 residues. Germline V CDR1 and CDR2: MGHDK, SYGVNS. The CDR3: CASRGTGMQPQHF. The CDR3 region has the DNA TGTGCCAGCAGGGGGACAGGAATGCAGCCCCAGCATTTT.

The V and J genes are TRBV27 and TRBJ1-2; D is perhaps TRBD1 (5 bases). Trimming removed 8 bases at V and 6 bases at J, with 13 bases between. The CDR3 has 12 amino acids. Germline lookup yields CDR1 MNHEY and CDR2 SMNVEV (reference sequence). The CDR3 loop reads CASRQRGDGYTF. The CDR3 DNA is TGTGCCAGCCGTCAAAGGGGTGATGGCTACACCTTC.

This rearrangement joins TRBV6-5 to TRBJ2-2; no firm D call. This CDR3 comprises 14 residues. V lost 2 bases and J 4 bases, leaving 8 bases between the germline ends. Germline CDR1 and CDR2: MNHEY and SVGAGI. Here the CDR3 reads CASSYGAATGELFF. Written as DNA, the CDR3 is TGTGCCAGCAGTTACGGAGCTGCCACCGGGGAGCTGTTTTTT.

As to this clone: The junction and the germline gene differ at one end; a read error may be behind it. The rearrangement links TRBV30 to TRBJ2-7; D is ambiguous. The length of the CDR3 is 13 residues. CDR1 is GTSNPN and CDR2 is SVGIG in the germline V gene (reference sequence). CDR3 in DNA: TGTGCCTGGAGAGGACCGAGTTCCTACGAGCAGTGCTTC. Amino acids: CAWRGPSSYEQCF.

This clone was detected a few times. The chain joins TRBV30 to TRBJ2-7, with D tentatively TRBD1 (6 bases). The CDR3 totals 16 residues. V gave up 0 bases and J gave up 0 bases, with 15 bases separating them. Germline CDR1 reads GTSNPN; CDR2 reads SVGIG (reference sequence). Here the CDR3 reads CAWSVNPGESSYEQYF. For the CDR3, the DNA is TGTGCCTGGAGTGTAAACCCAGGGGAGAGCTCCTACGAGCAGTACTTC.

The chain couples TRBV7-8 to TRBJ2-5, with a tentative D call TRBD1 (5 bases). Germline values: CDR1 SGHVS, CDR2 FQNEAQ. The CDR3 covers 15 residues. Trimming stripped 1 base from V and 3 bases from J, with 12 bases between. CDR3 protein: CASSLVGREKETQYF. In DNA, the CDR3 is TGTGCCAGCAGCTTAGTGGGCAGGGAAAAAGAGACCCAGTACTTC.

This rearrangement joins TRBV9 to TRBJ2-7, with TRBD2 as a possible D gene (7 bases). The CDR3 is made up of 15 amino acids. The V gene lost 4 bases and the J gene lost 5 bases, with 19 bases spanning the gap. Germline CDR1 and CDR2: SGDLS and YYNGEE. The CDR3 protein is CASSLGGLSNDEQYF. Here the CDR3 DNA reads TGTGCCAGCAGCCTAGGGGGACTATCGAACGACGAGCAGTACTTC.

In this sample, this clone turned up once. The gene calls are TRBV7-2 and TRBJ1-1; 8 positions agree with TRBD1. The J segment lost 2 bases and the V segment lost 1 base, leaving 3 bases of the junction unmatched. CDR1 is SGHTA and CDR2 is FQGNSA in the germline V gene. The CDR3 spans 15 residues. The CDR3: CASSLGTGLNTEAFF. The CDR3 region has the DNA TGTGCCAGCAGCTTAGGGACAGGGCTTAACACTGAAGCTTTCTTT.

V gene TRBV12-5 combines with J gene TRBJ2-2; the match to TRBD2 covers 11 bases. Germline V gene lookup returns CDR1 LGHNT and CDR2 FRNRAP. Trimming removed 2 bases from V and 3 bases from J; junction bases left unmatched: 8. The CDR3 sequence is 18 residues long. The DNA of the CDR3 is TGTGCTAGTGGTTTGTACGACGGGGGACTAGCGGACACCGGGGAGCTGTTTTTT. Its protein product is CASGLYDGGLADTGELFF.

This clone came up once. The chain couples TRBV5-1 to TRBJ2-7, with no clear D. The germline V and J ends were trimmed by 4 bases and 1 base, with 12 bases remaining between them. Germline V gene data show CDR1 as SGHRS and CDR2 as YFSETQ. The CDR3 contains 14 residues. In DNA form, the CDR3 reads TGCGCCAGCAGCCTACGGCCGGAGTCCTACGAGCAGTACTTC. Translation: CASSLRPESYEQYF.

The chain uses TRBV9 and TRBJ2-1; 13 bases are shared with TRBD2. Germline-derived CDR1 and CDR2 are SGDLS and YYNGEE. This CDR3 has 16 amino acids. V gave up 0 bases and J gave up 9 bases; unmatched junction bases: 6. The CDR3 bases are TGTGCCAGCAGCGTAGTACTAGCGGGGGGGCAGGGTGAGCAGTTCTTC. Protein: CASSVVLAGGQGEQFF.

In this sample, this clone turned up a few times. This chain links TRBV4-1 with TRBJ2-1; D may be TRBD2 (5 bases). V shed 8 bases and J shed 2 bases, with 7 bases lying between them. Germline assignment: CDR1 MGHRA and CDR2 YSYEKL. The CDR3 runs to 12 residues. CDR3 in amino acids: CASGSPYNEQFF. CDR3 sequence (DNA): TGCGCCAGCGGGAGTCCCTACAATGAGCAGTTCTTC.

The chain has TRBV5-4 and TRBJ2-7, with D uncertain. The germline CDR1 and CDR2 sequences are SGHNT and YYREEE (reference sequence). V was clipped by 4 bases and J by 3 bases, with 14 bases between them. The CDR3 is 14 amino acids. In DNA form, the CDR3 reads TGTGCCAGCAGCCAGCCGGGCCTTCACTACGAGCAGTACTTC. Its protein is CASSQPGLHYEQYF.

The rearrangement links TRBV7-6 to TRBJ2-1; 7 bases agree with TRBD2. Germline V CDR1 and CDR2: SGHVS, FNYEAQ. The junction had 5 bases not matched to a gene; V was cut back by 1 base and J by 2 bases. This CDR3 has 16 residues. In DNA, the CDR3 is TGTGCCAGCAGCTTAGGGCGGGGGACGACCTACAATGAGCAGTTCTTC. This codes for CASSLGRGTTYNEQFF.

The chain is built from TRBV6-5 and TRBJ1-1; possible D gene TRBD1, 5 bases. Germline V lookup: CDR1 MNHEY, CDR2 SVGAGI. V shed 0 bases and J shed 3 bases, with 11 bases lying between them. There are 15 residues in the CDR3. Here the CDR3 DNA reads TGTGCCAGCAGTTACTCCGCGGGGCTCGACACTGAAGCTTTCTTT. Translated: CASSYSAGLDTEAFF.

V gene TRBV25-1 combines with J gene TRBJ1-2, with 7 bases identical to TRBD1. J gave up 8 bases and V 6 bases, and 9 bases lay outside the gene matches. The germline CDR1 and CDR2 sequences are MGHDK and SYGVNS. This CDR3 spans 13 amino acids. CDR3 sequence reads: CASSFKTGVGYTF. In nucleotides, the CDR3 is TGTGCCAGCAGCTTCAAAACAGGGGTCGGCTACACCTTC.

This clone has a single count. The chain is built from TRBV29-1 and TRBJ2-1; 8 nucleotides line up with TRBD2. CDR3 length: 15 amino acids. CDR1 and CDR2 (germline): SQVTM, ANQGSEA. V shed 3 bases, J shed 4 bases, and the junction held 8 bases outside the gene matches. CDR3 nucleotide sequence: TGCAGCGTTGAGTCGAGTACTAGCGGATACAATGAGCAGTTCTTC. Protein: CSVESSTSGYNEQFF.

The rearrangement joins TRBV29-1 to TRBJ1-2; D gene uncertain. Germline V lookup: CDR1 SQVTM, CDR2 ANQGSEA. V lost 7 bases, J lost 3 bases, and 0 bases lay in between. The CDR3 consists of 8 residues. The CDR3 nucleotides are TGCAGCGACTATGGCTACACCTTC. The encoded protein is CSDYGYTF.

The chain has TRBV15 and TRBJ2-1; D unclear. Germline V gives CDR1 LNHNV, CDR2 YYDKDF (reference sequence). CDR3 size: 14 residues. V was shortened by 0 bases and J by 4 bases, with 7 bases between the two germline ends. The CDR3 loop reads CATSRDSPYNEQFF. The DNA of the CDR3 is TGTGCCACCAGCAGAGATAGCCCTTACAATGAGCAGTTCTTC.

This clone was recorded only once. In DNA form, the CDR3 reads TGTGCCAGTAGTATAATTTGGGGCGCAGGCAATGAGCAGTTCTTC. Amino acid sequence: CASSIIWGAGNEQFF. V is TRBV19 and J is TRBJ2-1, with a possible D match to TRBD1 (5 bases). The ends were cut back, 2 bases at V and 6 bases at J, with 14 bases in the middle. Per the germline V gene, CDR1 is LNHDA and CDR2 is SQIVND (reference sequence). The CDR3 spans 15 residues.

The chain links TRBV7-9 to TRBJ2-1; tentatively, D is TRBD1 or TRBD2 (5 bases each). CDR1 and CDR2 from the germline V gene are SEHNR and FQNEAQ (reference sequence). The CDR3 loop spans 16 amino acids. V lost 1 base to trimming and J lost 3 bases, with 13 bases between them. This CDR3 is CASSLEGTGSYNEQFF. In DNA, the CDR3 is TGTGCCAGCAGCTTAGAGGGGACGGGGAGCTACAATGAGCAGTTCTTC.

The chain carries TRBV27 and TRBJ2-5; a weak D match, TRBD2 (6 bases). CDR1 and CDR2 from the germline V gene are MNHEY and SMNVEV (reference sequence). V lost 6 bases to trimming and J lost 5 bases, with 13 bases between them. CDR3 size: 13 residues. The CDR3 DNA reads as TGTGCCAGCAGCACGGGGGTTTACGAGACCCAGTACTTC. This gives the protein CASSTGVYETQYF.

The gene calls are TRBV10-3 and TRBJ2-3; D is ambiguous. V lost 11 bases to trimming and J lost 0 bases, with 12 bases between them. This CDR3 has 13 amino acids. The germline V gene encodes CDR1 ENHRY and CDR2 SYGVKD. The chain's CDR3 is CAHHSDSTDTQYF. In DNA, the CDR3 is TGTGCCCATCATTCCGATAGCACAGATACGCAGTATTTT.

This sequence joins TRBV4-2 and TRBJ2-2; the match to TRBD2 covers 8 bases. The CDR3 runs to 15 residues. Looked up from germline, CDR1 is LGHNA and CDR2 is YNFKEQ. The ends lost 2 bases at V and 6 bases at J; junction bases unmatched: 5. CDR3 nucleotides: TGTGCCAGCAGCCAACCCGACGGGGGGGCCGGGGAGCTGTTTTTT. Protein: CASSQPDGGAGELFF.

The CDR3, as DNA: TGCAGCGCCCAAGGACAGGGTATCGCAGATACGCAGTATTTT. This codes for CSAQGQGIADTQYF. This rearrangement joins TRBV29-1 to TRBJ2-3; TRBD1 agrees at 8 bases. Germline V gene data show CDR1 as SQVTM and CDR2 as ANQGSEA. The J segment lost 4 bases and the V segment lost 7 bases, leaving 10 bases of the junction unmatched. The CDR3 consists of 14 residues.

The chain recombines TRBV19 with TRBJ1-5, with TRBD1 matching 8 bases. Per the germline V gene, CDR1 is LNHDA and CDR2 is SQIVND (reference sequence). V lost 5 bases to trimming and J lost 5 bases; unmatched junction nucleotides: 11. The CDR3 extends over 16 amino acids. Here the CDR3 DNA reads TGTGCCAGTAGTTACAGACAGGGGATCCCCCATCAGCCCCAGCATTTT. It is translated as CASSYRQGIPHQPQHF. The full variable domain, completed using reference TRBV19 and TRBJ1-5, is DGGITQSPKYLFRKEGQNVTLSCEQNLNHDAMYWYRQDPGQGLRLIYYSQIVNDFQKGDIAEGYSVSREKKESFPLTVTSAQKNPTAFYLCASSYRQGIPHQPQHFGDGTRLSIL.

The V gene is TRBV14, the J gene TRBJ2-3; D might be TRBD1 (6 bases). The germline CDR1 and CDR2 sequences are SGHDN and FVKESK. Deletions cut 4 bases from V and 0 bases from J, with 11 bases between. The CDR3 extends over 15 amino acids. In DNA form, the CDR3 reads TGTGCCAGCAGCCCCGGGACAAAGAGCACAGATACGCAGTATTTT. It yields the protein CASSPGTKSTDTQYF.